The present entry profiles one T cell receptor (beta chain) with its context. This receptor's antigen is unknown. Nothing much larger sits one base from this clone, and base qualities are not available. The sample comes from a study of shared clonotypes between healthy human individuals (dated by TCRdb to about 2020). Describing the broader study: Three men and two women, aged 18 to 49 years, made up the cohort. To estimate repertoire size and how much clonotype sharing occurs between individuals, the study deeply sequenced the blood TCR repertoires of several healthy adults. Each donor's leukapheresis produced roughly between about 0.8 and 8.9 billion PBMCs. Per donor, three plates each were used for CD4 naive and CD4 memory, two for CD8 naive, and one for CD8 memory. To increase sequencing depth and limit assay-specific biases, different laboratories used diverse techniques to prepare libraries and sequence TCR repertoires.

Counted from cysteine to phenylalanine, this CDR3 has 17 amino acids. Only the CDR3 DNA is retained, 51 bases long and in frame from the first base. CDR1 and CDR2 were assigned from the germline V gene (reference sequence) as SGHNT and YYREEE. V is clipped by 1 base and J by 3 bases, and the sequence between their germline boundaries is 20 bases long. Study-level results and caveats: When four donors were compared, the shared fraction of clonotypes was around 5.1% for naive CD4, around 3.5% for naive CD8, about 2.5% for memory CD4, and around 0.4% for memory CD8. Higher generation probabilities were observed for clonotypes shared by all four sorted-subset donors than for non-shared clonotypes. Pairwise subsampling indicated that sequencing depth was expected to affect the degree of clonotype sharing among donors. Estimated clonotype richness was generally larger for naive than for memory subsets. Even with the large sequencing depth, rarefaction of the sorted-subset datasets indicated that sequencing was incomplete. Sampling was restricted to blood, and TCR repertoires in tissue are likely to differ from TCR repertoires in blood. The genetic and exposure-history diversity represented was limited by the small number of donors.

TCR CDR3 regions were amplified from genomic DNA by multiplex PCR using the deep immunoSEQ assay. Genomic DNA extracted from each cell subset was distributed evenly over all wells of several immunoSEQ 96-well plates, and each plate served as one replicate. For sorted subsets, each replicate PCR was loaded with about 0.2 ug genomic DNA, equivalent to 30,000 to 35,000 T cell genomes. Purified libraries were quantified with a Qubit 3.0 fluorometer, sized on a Bioanalyzer 2100, and re-quantified with the KAPA Library Quantification kit. Every immunoSEQ 96-well plate was sequenced on a separate single-read 150-cycle Illumina NextSeq 550 flow cell. As for the original processing: The immunoSEQ output contained only junctional sequences without quality scores, so filtering could not match that applied to full-length reads. To assign V/J genes and CDR3, sequences were annotated against IMGT germline references using PyIR, a Python wrapper for IgBLAST v1.9. Reads were removed for weak V/J assignments (E-value above 1e-6), missing CDR3, stop codons, out-of-frame junctions, or ambiguous translated residues. V3J clonotypes were defined as sequences sharing an identical inferred V gene, J gene, and CDR3 amino acid sequence. To compute the percentage overlap between repertoires, the number of shared unique clonotypes was divided by the size of the smaller repertoire. Three approaches were used to assess repertoire richness: RTK rarefaction, the Chao1 estimator, and Recon v2.1 estimates of unobserved clonotypes. Generation probabilities were computed with OLGA for all TCRbeta clonotypes obtained by the gDNA method from four donors. This is the immuneACCESS table as TCRdb keeps it, with only in-frame sequences that have V and J called. A part of the clones is gone; compared with another copy, unresolved V genes explain less than half, and the rest is unexplained. That table furnishes V, J and clone size, whereas the DNA furnished D and trimming. The sample table lists approximately 88,000 clones, 68% of them with a count of one. The ten largest clones represent roughly 52% of the sample.

Donors were healthy HIV-negative adults with no recently reported acute infections or vaccinations. Every donor was a Caucasian adult living in Nashville, Tennessee, USA. CD8 memory samples combined magnetically selected CD45RO+ cells with CCR7-negative CD45RA+ effector memory (TemRA) cells. Blood was obtained by leukapheresis, after which PBMCs were separated by Ficoll-Histopaque density gradient centrifugation and cryopreserved in liquid nitrogen vapor phase. Purity and quantity of every magnetically sorted T cell population were checked by analytical flow cytometry. From each sorted fraction, genomic DNA was isolated and quantified by UV absorbance on a Nanodrop 2000c.

The rearrangement joined TRBV5-4 to TRBJ2-7; perhaps TRBD2 is the D gene, with 5 bases matching. The sample consisted of memory CD8+ T cells sorted from blood. What this sample's cell subset or site label stands for: CD45RO+ cells pooled with CCR7-negative TemRA cells. The TCR originated in a man younger than 45 in good health. The DNA reads as follows: TGTGCCAGCAGCTTGAGTGCGGACCTCTCGGGGAGCTACGAGCAGTACTTC. This sequence encodes CASSLSADLSGSYEQYF.